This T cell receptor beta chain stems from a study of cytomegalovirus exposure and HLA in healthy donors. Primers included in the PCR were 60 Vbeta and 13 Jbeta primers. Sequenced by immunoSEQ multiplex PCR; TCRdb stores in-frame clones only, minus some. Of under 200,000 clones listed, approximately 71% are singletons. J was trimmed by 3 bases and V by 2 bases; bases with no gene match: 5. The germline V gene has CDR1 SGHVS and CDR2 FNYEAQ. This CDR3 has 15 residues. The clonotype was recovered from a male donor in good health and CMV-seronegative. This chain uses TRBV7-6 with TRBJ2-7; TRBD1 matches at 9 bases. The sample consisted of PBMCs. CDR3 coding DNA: TGTGCCAGCAGCTTATCAACGGGACAGGGCTACGAGCAGTACTTC. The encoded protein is CASSLSTGQGYEQYF.